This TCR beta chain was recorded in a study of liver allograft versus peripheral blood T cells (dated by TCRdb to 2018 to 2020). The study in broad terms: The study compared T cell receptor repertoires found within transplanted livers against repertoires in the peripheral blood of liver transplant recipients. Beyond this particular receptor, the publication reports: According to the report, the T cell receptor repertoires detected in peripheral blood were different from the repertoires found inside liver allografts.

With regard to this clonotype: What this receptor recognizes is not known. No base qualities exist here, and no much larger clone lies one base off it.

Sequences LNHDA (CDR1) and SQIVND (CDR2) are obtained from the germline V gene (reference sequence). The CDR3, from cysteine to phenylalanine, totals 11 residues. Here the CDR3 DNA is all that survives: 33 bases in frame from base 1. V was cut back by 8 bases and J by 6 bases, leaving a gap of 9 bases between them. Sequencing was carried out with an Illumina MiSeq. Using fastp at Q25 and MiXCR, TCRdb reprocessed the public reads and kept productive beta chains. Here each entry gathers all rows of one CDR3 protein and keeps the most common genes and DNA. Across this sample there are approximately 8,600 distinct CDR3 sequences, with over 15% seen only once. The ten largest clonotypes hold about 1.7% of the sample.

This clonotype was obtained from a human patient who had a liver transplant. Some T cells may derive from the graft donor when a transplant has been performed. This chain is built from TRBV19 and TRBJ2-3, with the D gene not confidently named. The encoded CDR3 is CASANTDTQYF. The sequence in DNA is TGTGCCAGTGCCAACACGGATACGCAGTATTTT.